A single sample is the source of the 21 T cell receptor beta chains below, sequenced in a study of blood T cell repertoires in COVID-19. Profiled with immunoSEQ multiplex PCR; TCRdb holds only in-frame clones, not every one. The table includes some 150,000 clones, 80% to 90% detected once. Sequenced material: peripheral blood. The receptor source for this set is a woman in her forties or fifties with acute or convalescent COVID-19.

The genes are TRBV10-1 and TRBJ1-5, with D unclear. CDR3 length: 12 amino acids. Trimming removed 6 bases from V and 4 bases from J, with 7 bases in between. Germline-derived CDR1 and CDR2 are WNHNN and SYGVQD (reference sequence). This CDR3 reads CASSQTNQPQHF. DNA of the CDR3: TGCGCCAGCAGCCAGACAAATCAGCCCCAGCATTTT.

This clone was seen just once. The chain is built from TRBV19 and TRBJ1-1, with D hard to call. V dropped 6 bases and J dropped 4 bases, with 24 bases sitting between them. This CDR3 has 17 residues. The germline V gene has CDR1 LNHDA and CDR2 SQIVND (reference sequence). CDR3 amino acids: CASSQSPRGLVGTEAFF. The DNA for the CDR3 is TGTGCCAGTAGCCAAAGTCCACGGGGTTTGGTCGGCACTGAAGCTTTCTTT.

The chain couples TRBV12-1 to TRBJ2-3; the table assigns TRBD1, which was not confirmed against the DNA. TRBV12-1 is assigned pseudogene status. The CDR3 spans 15 residues. The DNA for the CDR3 is TGTGCCAGCAGCTCCCAGGGCCGTTGCACAGATACGCAGTATTTT. Amino acid sequence: CASSSQGRCTDTQYF.

V usage is TRBV6-5 and J usage is TRBJ2-2; D not certain. V was pared by 4 bases and J by 0 bases, with 6 bases between. Per germline, CDR1 MNHEY and CDR2 SVGAGI. This CDR3 has 14 residues. The CDR3: CASSLRTNTGELFF. CDR3 DNA: TGTGCCAGCAGTTTGCGGACGAACACCGGGGAGCTGTTTTTT.

This clone was picked up one time. CDR3 nucleotides: TGTGCCAGCAGATTAGGGGGCAGTGGGCAAGAGACCCAGTACTTC. Amino acids: CASRLGGSGQETQYF. V gene TRBV28 combines with J gene TRBJ2-5; 7 bases map to TRBD1. V shed 6 bases, J shed 2 bases, and the junction held 9 bases outside the gene matches. CDR1 and CDR2 from the germline V gene are MDHEN and SYDVKM. The CDR3 length is 15 residues.

The gene calls are TRBV28 and TRBJ1-4; TRBD1 aligns across 8 bases. Germline CDR1 and CDR2: MDHEN and SYDVKM. This CDR3 spans 14 amino acids. With V trimmed by 6 bases and J by 6 bases, 6 bases remained unmatched. CDR3: CASSRTGSDEKLFF. CDR3 DNA: TGTGCCAGCAGCCGGACAGGGTCGGATGAAAAACTGTTTTTT. The variable domain in full, with the rest retrieved from reference TRBV28 and TRBJ1-4, is DVKVTQSSRYLVKRTGEKVFLECVQDMDHENMFWYRQDPGLGLRLIYFSYDVKMKEKGDIPEGYSVSREKKERFSLILESASTNQTSMYLCASSRTGSDEKLFFGSGTQLSVL.

This chain links TRBV5-6 with TRBJ1-6, with TRBD1 as a possible D gene (6 bases). Trimming pared 8 bases from V and 7 bases from J, leaving 16 bases between. Germline values: CDR1 SGHDT, CDR2 YYEEEE. The CDR3 loop spans 14 amino acids. The CDR3: CASQGRTLNSPLHF. CDR3 in DNA: TGTGCCAGTCAGGGGCGAACTCTCAATTCACCCCTCCACTTT.

This clone was recorded once. CDR3 in DNA: TGTGCCAGCACCTCTCGGGGTGACACTGAAGCTTTCTTT. Its protein product is CASTSRGDTEAFF. The V gene is TRBV27, the J gene TRBJ1-1; D call uncertain. This CDR3 contains 13 residues. CDR1 and CDR2 from the germline V gene are MNHEY and SMNVEV (reference sequence). V lost 7 bases, J lost 3 bases, and 12 bases lay in between.

V is TRBV29-1 and J is TRBJ2-5; D is perhaps TRBD1 (5 bases). The CDR3 loop spans 14 amino acids. The V gene's germline CDR1 is SQVTM and CDR2 ANQGSEA. V gave up 7 bases and J gave up 0 bases, with 15 bases separating them. CDR3 DNA sequence: TGCAGCGGTGCAGGGTTAGTACACCAAGAGACCCAGTACTTC. Translating gives CSGAGLVHQETQYF.

This clone was found once. The rearrangement joins TRBV27 to TRBJ2-7, with 11 bases matching TRBD2. The CDR3 spans 16 residues. The germline V gene encodes CDR1 MNHEY and CDR2 SMNVEV (reference sequence). The trim removed 4 bases at V and 3 bases at J, leaving 8 bases unmatched. DNA of the CDR3: TGTGCCAGCAGTTCCTCTAGCGGGAGGATCAACTACGAGCAGTACTTC. This sequence encodes CASSSSSGRINYEQYF.

The genes are TRBV19 and TRBJ2-3; the match to TRBD2 covers 13 bases. The junction had 6 bases not matched to a gene; V was cut back by 6 bases and J by 3 bases. This CDR3 has 16 residues. CDR1 LNHDA and CDR2 SQIVND come from the germline V gene (reference sequence). Here the CDR3 DNA reads TGTGCCAGTAGACTCGGACTAGCGGGAGCGACAGATACGCAGTATTTT. The encoded protein is CASRLGLAGATDTQYF. The full variable domain, in which reference TRBV19 and TRBJ2-3 provide the parts outside the CDR3, is DGGITQSPKYLFRKEGQNVTLSCEQNLNHDAMYWYRQDPGQGLRLIYYSQIVNDFQKGDIAEGYSVSREKKESFPLTVTSAQKNPTAFYLCASRLGLAGATDTQYFGPGTRLTVL.

The chain joins TRBV5-6 to TRBJ1-5; TRBD1 matches at 7 bases. The CDR3 is 15 amino acids. V lost 1 base, J lost 1 base, and 2 bases stayed unmatched. Germline V gene sequence: CDR1 SGHDT, CDR2 YYEEEE. The CDR3: CASSLTTGSNQPQHF. Here the CDR3 DNA reads TGTGCCAGCAGCTTGACGACAGGGAGCAATCAGCCCCAGCATTTT. Combining the CDR3 with reference TRBV5-6 and TRBJ1-5 gives the whole variable domain DAGVTQSPTHLIKTRGQQVTLRCSPKSGHDTVSWYQQALGQGPQFIFQYYEEEERQRGNFPDRFSGHQFPNYSSELNVNALLLGDSALYLCASSLTTGSNQPQHFGDGTRLSIL.

This rearrangement joins TRBV5-1 to TRBJ1-2; the D gene is possibly TRBD1 (6 bases). V was trimmed by 4 bases and J by 4 bases, leaving 14 bases between them. Germline V gene data show CDR1 as SGHRS and CDR2 as YFSETQ. CDR3 length: 14 residues. The CDR3 DNA reads as TGCGCCAGCAGCGCGGACAGAGTTACCTATGGCTACACCTTC. This sequence encodes CASSADRVTYGYTF.

The V and J genes are TRBV2 and TRBJ1-3; D unresolved. V was cut by 5 bases and J by 4 bases, with 12 bases left in between. CDR3 size: 14 residues. The germline V gene has CDR1 SNHLY and CDR2 FYNNEI. Written as DNA, the CDR3 is TGTGCCAGCAGTCGGTCGCCGGAGGGAAACACCATATATTTT. Translated: CASSRSPEGNTIYF.

The rearrangement links TRBV10-3 to TRBJ2-2; 8 bases fit TRBD1. V shed 6 bases and J 0 bases; nucleotides not matched to a gene: 6. There are 16 residues in the CDR3. Germline V CDR1 and CDR2: ENHRY, SYGVKD. DNA for the CDR3: TGTGCCATCAGCGCGGGACAGGCCGCGAACACCGGGGAGCTGTTTTTT. As protein: CAISAGQAANTGELFF.

The chain employs TRBV12-5 and TRBJ2-6, with D perhaps TRBD2 (6 bases). Germline loops: CDR1 LGHNT, CDR2 FRNRAP. The CDR3 totals 16 residues. The V and J ends lost 10 bases and 0 bases respectively, with 16 bases between them. The CDR3 reads CATRRDVLSGANVLTF. In DNA form, the CDR3 reads TGTGCTACCCGGCGGGACGTACTCTCTGGGGCCAACGTCCTGACTTTC.

This clone was detected a few times. The chain carries TRBV2 and TRBJ1-2; D is possibly TRBD1 (6 bases). The V gene lost 3 bases and the J gene lost 7 bases, with 18 bases spanning the gap. CDR3 length equals 15 residues. The germline gives CDR1 SNHLY, CDR2 FYNNEI. CDR3 coding DNA: TGTGCCAGCAGTGATCGCCCAGGGGCTCGAGGTGGCTACACCTTC. Amino acid sequence: CASSDRPGARGGYTF.

The chain is built from TRBV19 and TRBJ2-5, with 10 bases lining up with TRBD2. With V trimmed by 4 bases and J by 5 bases, 4 bases remained unmatched. The CDR3 consists of 14 residues. Germline V gene lookup returns CDR1 LNHDA and CDR2 SQIVND (reference sequence). The CDR3 region has the DNA TGTGCCAGTAGTAGACTAGCGGGTATGGAGACCCAGTACTTC. Translating it yields CASSRLAGMETQYF. Drawing the rest from reference TRBV19 and TRBJ2-5, the complete variable domain is DGGITQSPKYLFRKEGQNVTLSCEQNLNHDAMYWYRQDPGQGLRLIYYSQIVNDFQKGDIAEGYSVSREKKESFPLTVTSAQKNPTAFYLCASSRLAGMETQYFGPGTRLLVL.

The CDR3, as DNA: TGTGCCAGCAGCGTAGAACTAGCGGGAGGGCACCTCACAGATACGCAGTATTTT. It codes for CASSVELAGGHLTDTQYF. This chain connects TRBV9 to TRBJ2-3; the match to TRBD2 covers 13 bases. CDR1 is SGDLS and CDR2 is YYNGEE in the germline V gene. J lost 2 bases, V lost 0 bases, and 6 bases had no gene match. This CDR3 contains 18 residues.

This rearrangement joins TRBV12-3 or TRBV12-4 to TRBJ1-1; D uncertain. Trimming removed 10 bases from V and 3 bases from J, with 12 bases in between. The CDR3 is 12 amino acids. The CDR3 loop is CATERLYTEAFF. Written as DNA, the CDR3 is TGTGCCACCGAGAGGCTTTACACTGAAGCTTTCTTT.

The CDR3 is CASRPGQYNEKLFF. CDR3 nucleotide sequence: TGTGCCAGCAGACCGGGACAGTATAATGAAAAACTGTTTTTT. The chain combines TRBV27 with TRBJ1-4; 7 bases are shared with TRBD1. The CDR3 runs 14 residues. Germline V gene lookup returns CDR1 MNHEY and CDR2 SMNVEV (reference sequence). Germline trimming cut 6 bases from V and 4 bases from J; bases unmatched to any gene: 5. Complete variable domain (other parts from reference TRBV27 and TRBJ1-4): EAQVTQNPRYLITVTGKKLTVTCSQNMNHEYMSWYRQDPGLGLRQIYYSMNVEVTDKGDVPEGYKVSRKEKRNFPLILESPSPNQTSLYFCASRPGQYNEKLFFGSGTQLSVL.